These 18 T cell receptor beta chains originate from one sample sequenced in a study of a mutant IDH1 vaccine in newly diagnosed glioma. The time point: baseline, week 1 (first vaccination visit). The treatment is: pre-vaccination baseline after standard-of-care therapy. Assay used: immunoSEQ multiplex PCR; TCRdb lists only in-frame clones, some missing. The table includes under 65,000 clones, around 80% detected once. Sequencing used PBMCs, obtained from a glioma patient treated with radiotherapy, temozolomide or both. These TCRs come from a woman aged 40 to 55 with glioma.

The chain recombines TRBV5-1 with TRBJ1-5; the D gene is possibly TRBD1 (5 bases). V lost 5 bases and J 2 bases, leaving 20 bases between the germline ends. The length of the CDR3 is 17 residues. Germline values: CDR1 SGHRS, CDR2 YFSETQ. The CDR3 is CASSLGHAGGGNQPQHF. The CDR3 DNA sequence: TGCGCCAGCAGTCTCGGACACGCGGGAGGAGGCAATCAGCCCCAGCATTTT. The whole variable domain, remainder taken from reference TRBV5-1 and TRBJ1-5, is KAGVTQTPRYLIKTRGQQVTLSCSPISGHRSVSWYQQTPGQGLQFLFEYFSETQRNKGNFPGRFSGRQFSNSRSEMNVSTLELGDSALYLCASSLGHAGGGNQPQHFGDGTRLSIL.

CDR3 in DNA: TGCGCCAGCAGTCTGTGGGACAGGGGAACAGATACGCAGTATTTT. This codes for CASSLWDRGTDTQYF. The J gene is TRBJ2-3, the V gene TRBV4-1, with 10 bases identical to TRBD1. This CDR3 spans 15 amino acids. With V trimmed by 6 bases and J by 3 bases, 6 bases remained unmatched. Germline values: CDR1 MGHRA, CDR2 YSYEKL.

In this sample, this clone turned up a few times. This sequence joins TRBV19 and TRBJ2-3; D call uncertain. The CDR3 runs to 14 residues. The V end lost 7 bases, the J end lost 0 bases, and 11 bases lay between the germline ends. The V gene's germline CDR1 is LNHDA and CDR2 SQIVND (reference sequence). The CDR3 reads CASTAASSTDTQYF. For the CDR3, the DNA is TGTGCCAGTACGGCGGCCTCTAGCACAGATACGCAGTATTTT.

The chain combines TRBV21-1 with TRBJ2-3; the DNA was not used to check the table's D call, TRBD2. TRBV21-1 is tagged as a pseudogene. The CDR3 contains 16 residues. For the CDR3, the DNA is TGTGCCAGCAGCAGCCCGACTTGGAGGAGTGGCGATACGCAGTATTTT. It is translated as CASSSPTWRSGDTQYF.

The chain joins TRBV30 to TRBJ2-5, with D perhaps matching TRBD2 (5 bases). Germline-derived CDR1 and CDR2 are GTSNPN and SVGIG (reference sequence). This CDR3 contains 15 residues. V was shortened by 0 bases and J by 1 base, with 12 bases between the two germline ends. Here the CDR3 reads CAWSVRRQIQETQYF. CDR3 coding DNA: TGTGCCTGGAGTGTACGGAGGCAGATCCAAGAGACCCAGTACTTC.

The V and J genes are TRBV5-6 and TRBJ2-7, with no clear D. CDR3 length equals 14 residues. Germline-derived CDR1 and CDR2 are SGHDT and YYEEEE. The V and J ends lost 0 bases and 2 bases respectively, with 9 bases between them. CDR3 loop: CASSLAGTAYEQYF. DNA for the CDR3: TGTGCCAGCAGCTTGGCCGGTACAGCCTACGAGCAGTACTTC.

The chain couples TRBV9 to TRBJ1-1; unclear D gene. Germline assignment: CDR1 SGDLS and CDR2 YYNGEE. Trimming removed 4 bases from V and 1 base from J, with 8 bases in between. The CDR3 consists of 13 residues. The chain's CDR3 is CASSPAPNTEAFF. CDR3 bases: TGTGCCAGCAGCCCCGCTCCGAACACTGAAGCTTTCTTT.

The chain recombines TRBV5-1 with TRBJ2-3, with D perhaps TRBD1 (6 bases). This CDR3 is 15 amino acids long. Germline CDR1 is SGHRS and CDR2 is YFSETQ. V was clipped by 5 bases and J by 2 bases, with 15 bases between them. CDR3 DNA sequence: TGCGCCAGCAGGGGGGCGCGGCACATCACAGATACGCAGTATTTT. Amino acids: CASRGARHITDTQYF. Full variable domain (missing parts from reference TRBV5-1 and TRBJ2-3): KAGVTQTPRYLIKTRGQQVTLSCSPISGHRSVSWYQQTPGQGLQFLFEYFSETQRNKGNFPGRFSGRQFSNSRSEMNVSTLELGDSALYLCASRGARHITDTQYFGPGTRLTVL.

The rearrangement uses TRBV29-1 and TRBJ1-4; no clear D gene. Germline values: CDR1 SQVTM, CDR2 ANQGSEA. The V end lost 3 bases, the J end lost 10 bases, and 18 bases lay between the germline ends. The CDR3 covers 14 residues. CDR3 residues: CSVDIEGFSGKLFF. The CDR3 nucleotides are TGCAGCGTTGACATAGAGGGATTTTCAGGAAAACTGTTTTTT.

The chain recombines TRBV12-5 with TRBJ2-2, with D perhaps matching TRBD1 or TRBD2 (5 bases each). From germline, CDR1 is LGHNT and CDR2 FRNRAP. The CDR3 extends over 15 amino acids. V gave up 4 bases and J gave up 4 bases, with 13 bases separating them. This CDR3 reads CASGYGGIGTGELFF. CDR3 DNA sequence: TGTGCTAGTGGTTATGGGGGAATTGGCACCGGGGAGCTGTTTTTT.

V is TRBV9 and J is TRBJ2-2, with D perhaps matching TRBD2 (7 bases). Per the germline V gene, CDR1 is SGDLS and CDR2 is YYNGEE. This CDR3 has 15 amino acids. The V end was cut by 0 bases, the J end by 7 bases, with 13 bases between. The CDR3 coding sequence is TGTGCCAGCAGCGTAGGGGGGGGGCCGATCGGGGAGCTGTTTTTT. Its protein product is CASSVGGGPIGELFF.

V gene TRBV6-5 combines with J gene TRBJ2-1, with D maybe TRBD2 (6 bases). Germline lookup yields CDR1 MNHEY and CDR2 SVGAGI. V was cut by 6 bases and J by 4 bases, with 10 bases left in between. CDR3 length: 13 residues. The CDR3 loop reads CASSFGGYNEQFF. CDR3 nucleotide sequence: TGTGCCAGCAGCTTCGGGGGTTACAATGAGCAGTTCTTC.

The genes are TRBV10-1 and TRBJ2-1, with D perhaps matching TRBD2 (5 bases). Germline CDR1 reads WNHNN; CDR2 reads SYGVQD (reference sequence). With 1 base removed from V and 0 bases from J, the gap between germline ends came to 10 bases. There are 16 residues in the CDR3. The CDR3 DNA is TGCGCCAGCAGTGAGTACCCGGGGAGCTCCTACAATGAGCAGTTCTTC. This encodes CASSEYPGSSYNEQFF.

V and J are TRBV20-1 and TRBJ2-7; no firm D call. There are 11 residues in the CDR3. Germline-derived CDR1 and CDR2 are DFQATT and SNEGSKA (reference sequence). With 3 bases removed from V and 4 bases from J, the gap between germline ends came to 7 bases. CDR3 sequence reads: CSASLVYEQYF. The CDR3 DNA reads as TGCAGTGCTAGCCTCGTGTACGAGCAGTACTTC.

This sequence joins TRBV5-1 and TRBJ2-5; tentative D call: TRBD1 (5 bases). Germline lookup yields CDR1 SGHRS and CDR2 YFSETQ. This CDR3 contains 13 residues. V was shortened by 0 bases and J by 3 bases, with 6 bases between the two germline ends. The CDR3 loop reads CASSLGREETQYF. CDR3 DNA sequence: TGCGCCAGCAGCTTGGGCAGGGAAGAGACCCAGTACTTC.

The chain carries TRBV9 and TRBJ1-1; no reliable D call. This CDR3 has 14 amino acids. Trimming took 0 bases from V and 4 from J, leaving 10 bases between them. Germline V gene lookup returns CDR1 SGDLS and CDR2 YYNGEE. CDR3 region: CASSVGAQVTEAFF. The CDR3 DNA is TGTGCCAGCAGCGTAGGTGCCCAGGTCACTGAAGCTTTCTTT.

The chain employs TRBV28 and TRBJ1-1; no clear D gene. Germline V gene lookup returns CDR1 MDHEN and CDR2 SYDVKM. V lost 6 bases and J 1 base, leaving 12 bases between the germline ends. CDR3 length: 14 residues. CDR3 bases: TGTGCCAGCAGGTCTACAAGAAAGAACACTGAAGCTTTCTTT. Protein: CASRSTRKNTEAFF.

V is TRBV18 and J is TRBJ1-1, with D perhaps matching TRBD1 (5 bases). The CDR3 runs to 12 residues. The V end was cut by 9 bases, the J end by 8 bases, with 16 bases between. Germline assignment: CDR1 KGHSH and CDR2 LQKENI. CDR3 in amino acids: CASLLPGLEAFF. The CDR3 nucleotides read TGTGCCAGTCTCTTACCGGGGCTAGAAGCTTTCTTT.